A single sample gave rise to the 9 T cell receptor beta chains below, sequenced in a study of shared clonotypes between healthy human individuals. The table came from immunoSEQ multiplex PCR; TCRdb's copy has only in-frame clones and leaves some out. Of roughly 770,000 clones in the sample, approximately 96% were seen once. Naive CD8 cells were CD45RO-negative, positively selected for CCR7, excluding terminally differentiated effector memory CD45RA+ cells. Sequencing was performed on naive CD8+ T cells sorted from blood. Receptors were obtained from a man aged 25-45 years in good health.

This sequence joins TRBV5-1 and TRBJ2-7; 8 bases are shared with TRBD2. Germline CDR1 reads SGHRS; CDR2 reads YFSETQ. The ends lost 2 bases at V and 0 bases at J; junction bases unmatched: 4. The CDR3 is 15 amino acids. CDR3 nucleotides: TGCGCCAGCAGCTTACGGGGGGGCACCTCCTACGAGCAGTACTTC. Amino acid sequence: CASSLRGGTSYEQYF.

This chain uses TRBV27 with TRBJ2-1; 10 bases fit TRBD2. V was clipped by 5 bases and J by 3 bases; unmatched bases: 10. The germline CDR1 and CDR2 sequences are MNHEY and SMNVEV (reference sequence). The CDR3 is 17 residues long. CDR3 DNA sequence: TGTGCCAGCAGTACGGACCCTCTAGCGGGAGTCTACAATGAGCAGTTCTTC. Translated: CASSTDPLAGVYNEQFF.

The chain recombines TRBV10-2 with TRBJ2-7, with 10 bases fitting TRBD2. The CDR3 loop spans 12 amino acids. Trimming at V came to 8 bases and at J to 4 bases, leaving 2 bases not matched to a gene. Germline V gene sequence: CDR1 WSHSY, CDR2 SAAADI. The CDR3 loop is CASGTSVYEQYF. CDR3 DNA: TGCGCCAGCGGGACTAGCGTGTACGAGCAGTACTTC.

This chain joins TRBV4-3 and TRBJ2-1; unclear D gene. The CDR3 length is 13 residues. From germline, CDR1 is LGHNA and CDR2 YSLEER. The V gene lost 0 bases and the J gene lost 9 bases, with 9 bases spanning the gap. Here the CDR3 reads CASSQEWGGEQFF. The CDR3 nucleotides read TGCGCCAGCAGCCAAGAGTGGGGTGGTGAGCAGTTCTTC.

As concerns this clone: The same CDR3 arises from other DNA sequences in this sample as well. CDR3 protein: CASSQVAGGYEQYF. CDR3 DNA sequence: TGCGCCAGCAGCCAAGTAGCAGGGGGTTACGAGCAGTACTTC. The rearrangement links TRBV4-1 to TRBJ2-7, with 7 nucleotides matching TRBD1. This CDR3 is 14 amino acids long. V shed 1 base, J shed 4 bases, and the junction held 4 bases outside the gene matches. Germline CDR1 MGHRA, CDR2 YSYEKL.

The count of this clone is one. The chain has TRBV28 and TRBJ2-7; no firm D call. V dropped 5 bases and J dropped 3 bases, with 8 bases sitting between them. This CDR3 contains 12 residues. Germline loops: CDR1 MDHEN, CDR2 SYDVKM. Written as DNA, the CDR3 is TGTGCCAGCAGTCCCACAGACTACGAGCAGTACTTC. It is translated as CASSPTDYEQYF.

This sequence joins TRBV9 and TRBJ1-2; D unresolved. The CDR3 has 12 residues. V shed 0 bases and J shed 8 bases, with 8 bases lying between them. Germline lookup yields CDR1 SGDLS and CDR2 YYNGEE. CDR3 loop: CASSVGGLGYTF. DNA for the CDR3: TGTGCCAGCAGCGTAGGAGGTTTAGGCTACACCTTC. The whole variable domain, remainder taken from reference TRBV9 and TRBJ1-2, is DSGVTQTPKHLITATGQRVTLRCSPRSGDLSVYWYQQSLDQGLQFLIQYYNGEERAKGNILERFSAQQFPDLHSELNLSSLELGDSALYFCASSVGGLGYTFGSGTRLTVV.

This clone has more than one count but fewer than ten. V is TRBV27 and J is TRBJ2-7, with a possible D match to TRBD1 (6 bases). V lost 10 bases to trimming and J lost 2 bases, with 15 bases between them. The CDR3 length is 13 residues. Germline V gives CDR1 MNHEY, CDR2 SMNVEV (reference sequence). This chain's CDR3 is CATSRTATYEQYF. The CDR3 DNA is TGTGCCACCTCCCGGACAGCAACCTACGAGCAGTACTTC.

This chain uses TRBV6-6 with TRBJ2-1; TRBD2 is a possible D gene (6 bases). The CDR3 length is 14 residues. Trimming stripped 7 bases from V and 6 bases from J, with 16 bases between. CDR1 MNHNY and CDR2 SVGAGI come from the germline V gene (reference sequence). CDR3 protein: CASTDSTRGNEQFF. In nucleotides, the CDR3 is TGTGCCAGCACCGATTCGACTAGAGGCAATGAGCAGTTCTTC.